This TCR beta chain is from a study of blood T cell repertoires in COVID-19. CDR3 length: 17 residues. V lost 2 bases and J lost 2; bases outside the gene matches: 10. CDR1 SGHAT and CDR2 FQNNGV come from the germline V gene. As handled by the study authors: By means of reference gene primer amplification, nucleated cell counts were estimated. Generated by immunoSEQ multiplex PCR, the TCRdb table keeps only in-frame clones and is missing some. The DNA was the basis for D and trimming; V, J and clone size are from that table. The sample comprises tens of thousands of clones, less than 85% of which are singletons, and about a tenth rests with the top ten.

The chain has TRBV11-2 and TRBJ2-3; 7 bases are shared with TRBD2. Sequencing was done on a sample of peripheral blood. This clonotype was obtained from a woman between 65 and 79 years old with acute or convalescent COVID-19. The CDR3 sequence: CASSLNAGALFTDTQYF. The CDR3 DNA reads TGTGCCAGCAGCTTAAATGCGGGAGCCCTTTTCACAGATACGCAGTATTTT. The full variable domain, with the rest looked up from reference TRBV11-2 and TRBJ2-3, is EAGVAQSPRYKIIEKRQSVAFWCNPISGHATLYWYQQILGQGPKLLIQFQNNGVVDDSQLPKDRFSAERLKGVDSTLKIQPAKLEDSAVYLCASSLNAGALFTDTQYFGPGTRLTVL.